This T cell receptor (beta chain) was profiled in a study of OX40 agonist ivuxolimab in advanced cancers. Across the whole study: Ivuxolimab, an agonist antibody against OX40 (CD134), was given to patients. The mean age was approximately 60 years, ranging from about 20 to 79, with 82.7% of participants male.

Regarding the study as a whole: Doses of 0.1 to 3.0 mg/kg were accompanied by clonal expansion of CD4+ and CD8+ blood T cells by week 6. Certain nonresponders likewise exhibited a low normalized T-cell clonal expansion.

CDR1 SGHNT and CDR2 YYREEE come from the germline V gene (reference sequence). The CDR3 runs to 15 residues. V was shortened by 0 bases and J by 7 bases, with 14 bases between the two germline ends. In regard to this clone: Its antigen is currently unknown.

Method: immunoSEQ multiplex PCR; TCRdb's copy keeps in-frame clones and lacks some. Of about 63,000 clones in the sample, 81% were seen once. This sequence originates from an adult with an advanced solid tumor such as melanoma, head and neck, liver or kidney cancer. The specimen was CD4+ or CD8+ T cells sorted from blood, collected in a trial of the OX40 agonist ivuxolimab. The J gene is TRBJ2-1, the V gene TRBV5-4; D perhaps matches TRBD2 (7 bases). CDR3 loop: CASSLVGGPGNEQFF. In DNA, the CDR3 is TGTGCCAGCAGCTTGGTCGGGGGGCCAGGTAATGAGCAGTTCTTC.